The entry below gives a single T cell receptor beta chain sequence along with its context. The antigen is not known. This sample was included in a study of cytomegalovirus exposure and HLA in healthy donors. As for the study in general: The same platform was used for the roughly 120 validation repertoires as for the approximately 720 first-cohort repertoires, as reported in a later analysis. General study findings and limits: There were a few CMV-associated chains whose specificity for CMV antigens was confirmed in vitro. Diagnosis of cytomegalovirus status made by the classifier reportedly showed high specificity and sensitivity. Altogether, 150 to 200 TCR beta chains were recorded as cytomegalovirus-associated.

V gave up 5 bases and J gave up 3 bases, with 12 bases separating them. The CDR3 is 14 residues long. The germline gives CDR1 SGHKS, CDR2 YYEKEE (reference sequence). Assay: immunoSEQ multiplex PCR; the TCRdb copy retains only in-frame clones and omits some. In the table there are under 80,000 clones, over 85% of which are singletons. The source material was PBMCs. V usage is TRBV5-5 and J usage is TRBJ1-5, with D maybe TRBD1 (6 bases). This TCR was recovered from a woman under 30 in good health and CMV-seronegative. The CDR3 DNA reads TGTGCCAGCAGACCAGGACAGAACAATCAGCCCCAGCATTTT. This sequence encodes CASRPGQNNQPQHF.